Listed here are 12 T cell receptor beta chains from one sample, sequenced in a study of shared T cell receptors in the human thymus. Generated by immunoSEQ multiplex PCR, the TCRdb table keeps only in-frame clones and is missing some. The sample includes 540,000 or so clones, 75% to 85% of them seen just once. These data also formed part of another study, on human thymus T cells.

The sequencing input was thymocytes. Receptor source: a boy younger than two with a congenital heart defect.

The chain has TRBV4-2 and TRBJ2-2; maybe TRBD2 (6 bases). Germline CDR1 LGHNA, CDR2 YNFKEQ. The CDR3 contains 18 residues. With 2 bases removed from V and 1 base from J, the gap between germline ends came to 17 bases. CDR3 nucleotide sequence: TGTGCCAGCAGCCAAAGGCTAGGGACTCTGCGGAACACCGGGGAGCTGTTTTTT. Translating it yields CASSQRLGTLRNTGELFF.

The chain employs TRBV30 and TRBJ2-3; D is possibly TRBD2 (6 bases). V gave up 5 bases and J gave up 6 bases, with 15 bases separating them. The germline V gene encodes CDR1 GTSNPN and CDR2 SVGIG (reference sequence). The CDR3 has 13 amino acids. The CDR3 sequence: CAWLSPGSDTQYF. In DNA, the CDR3 is TGTGCCTGGCTAAGCCCCGGGAGCGATACGCAGTATTTT.

This sequence joins TRBV14 and TRBJ1-5, with 7 positions matching TRBD1. The CDR3 loop spans 16 amino acids. The V segment lost 0 bases and the J segment 3 bases; nucleotides outside the gene matches: 5. The germline CDR1 and CDR2 sequences are SGHDN and FVKESK. CDR3 amino acids: CASSQERDSSNQPQHF. CDR3 in DNA: TGTGCCAGCAGCCAAGAAAGGGACAGTTCCAATCAGCCCCAGCATTTT.

V usage is TRBV19 and J usage is TRBJ1-6; D unclear. Germline V gene lookup returns CDR1 LNHDA and CDR2 SQIVND (reference sequence). The V and J ends lost 6 bases and 0 bases respectively, with 9 bases between them. This CDR3 region has 15 residues. Here the CDR3 DNA reads TGTGCCAGTAGCCTCCGAGGCTCCTATAATTCACCCCTCCACTTT. This gives the protein CASSLRGSYNSPLHF. The variable domain in full, completed from reference TRBV19 and TRBJ1-6, reads DGGITQSPKYLFRKEGQNVTLSCEQNLNHDAMYWYRQDPGQGLRLIYYSQIVNDFQKGDIAEGYSVSREKKESFPLTVTSAQKNPTAFYLCASSLRGSYNSPLHFGNGTRLTVT.

The chain combines TRBV6-5 with TRBJ2-7; 7 bases are shared with TRBD1. CDR1 is MNHEY and CDR2 is SVGAGI in the germline V gene. This CDR3 contains 14 residues. Trimming took 8 bases from V and 3 from J; bases not matched to a gene: 10. The CDR3 here is CASRTGDPLYEQYF. The CDR3 region has the DNA TGTGCCAGCCGTACAGGGGACCCCCTCTACGAGCAGTACTTC.

The chain is built from TRBV6-1 and TRBJ1-6, with D uncertain. Germline lookup yields CDR1 MNHNS and CDR2 SASEGT. CDR3 size: 12 residues. V lost 7 bases, J lost 10 bases, and 11 bases lay in between. CDR3 region: CASTEGGSPLHF. The CDR3 coding sequence is TGTGCCAGCACCGAGGGAGGCTCACCCCTCCACTTT.

The chain combines TRBV5-6 with TRBJ2-7; TRBD1 agrees at 7 bases. This CDR3 comprises 18 residues. CDR1 and CDR2 (germline): SGHDT, YYEEEE. J was trimmed by 4 bases and V by 0 bases; bases with no gene match: 16. The CDR3 DNA reads TGTGCCAGCAGCTTGGGGTCTACGGGGAACAGGGGAGTGTACGAGCAGTACTTC. Its protein is CASSLGSTGNRGVYEQYF. The full variable domain, completed using reference TRBV5-6 and TRBJ2-7, is DAGVTQSPTHLIKTRGQQVTLRCSPKSGHDTVSWYQQALGQGPQFIFQYYEEEERQRGNFPDRFSGHQFPNYSSELNVNALLLGDSALYLCASSLGSTGNRGVYEQYFGPGTRLTVT.

The table lists this clone with a few counts. The chain has TRBV25-1 and TRBJ2-7, with D hard to call. The germline V and J ends were trimmed by 2 bases and 0 bases, with 11 bases remaining between them. Germline V gives CDR1 MGHDK, CDR2 SYGVNS. The CDR3 runs 15 residues. The DNA of the CDR3 is TGTGCCAGCAGTGAAGGAGATGGCCGCTCCTACGAGCAGTACTTC. It codes for CASSEGDGRSYEQYF.

This clone occurred a few times. The chain links TRBV16 to TRBJ1-1; 8 bases are shared with TRBD1. The junction had 2 bases not matched to a gene; V was cut back by 4 bases and J by 1 base. The CDR3 loop spans 14 amino acids. Germline CDR1 is KGHSY and CDR2 is FQNENV. The CDR3 sequence: CASSPDRENTEAFF. The CDR3 nucleotides read TGTGCCAGCAGCCCGGACAGGGAGAACACTGAAGCTTTCTTT.

The chain has TRBV27 and TRBJ1-4; TRBD1 matches 10 bases. CDR1 and CDR2 from the germline V gene are MNHEY and SMNVEV (reference sequence). This CDR3 is built from 14 residues. J lost 6 bases, V lost 6 bases, and 4 bases had no gene match. This chain's CDR3 is CASSSDRGDEKLFF. CDR3 bases: TGTGCCAGCAGCTCGGACAGGGGGGATGAAAAACTGTTTTTT.

This clone was counted between two and nine times. The V call is TRBV5-8, the J call TRBJ1-4, with a weak D call TRBD1 (5 bases). There are 12 residues in the CDR3. Germline-derived CDR1 and CDR2 are SGHTS and YDEGEE. Between the trimmed V and J ends, which lost 5 bases and 10 bases, there was a span of 12 bases. For the CDR3, the DNA is TGTGCCAGCAGAAAGACAGTCGGAAAACTGTTTTTT. Its protein is CASRKTVGKLFF.

The chain links TRBV7-8 to TRBJ2-7; TRBD2 might be the D (6 bases). Germline V CDR1 and CDR2: SGHVS, FQNEAQ. This CDR3 is built from 13 residues. Trimming shortened V by 4 bases and J by 3 bases, and 10 bases separated the two germline ends. CDR3 nucleotides: TGTGCCAGCAGCTATCTAGCGCGCTACGAGCAGTACTTC. Translated, it gives CASSYLARYEQYF.